The 9 T cell receptor beta chains below were found in one sample sequenced in a study of shared clonotypes between healthy human individuals. The table came from immunoSEQ multiplex PCR; TCRdb's copy has only in-frame clones and leaves some out. The sample shows a few hundred thousand clones, around 97% of them seen only once. The source material was naive CD4+ T cells sorted from blood. Subset indicated: CD45RA+ positively selected. These receptors originate from a woman in her twenties or thirties in good health.

In its sample, this clone was seen once. This chain connects TRBV28 to TRBJ2-3; 10 bases agree with TRBD2. Germline CDR1 MDHEN, CDR2 SYDVKM. This CDR3 is 15 amino acids long. With V trimmed by 8 bases and J by 1 base, 6 bases remained unmatched. CDR3 nucleotides: TGTGCCAGCGGGGGACTAGCGAGGGGCACAGATACGCAGTATTTT. Translated: CASGGLARGTDTQYF. The whole variable domain, filled in from reference TRBV28 and TRBJ2-3, reads DVKVTQSSRYLVKRTGEKVFLECVQDMDHENMFWYRQDPGLGLRLIYFSYDVKMKEKGDIPEGYSVSREKKERFSLILESASTNQTSMYLCASGGLARGTDTQYFGPGTRLTVL.

The chain employs TRBV11-2 and TRBJ2-3; 10 nucleotides match TRBD2. The germline CDR1 and CDR2 sequences are SGHAT and FQNNGV. V gave up 6 bases and J gave up 0 bases; unmatched junction bases: 3. This CDR3 has 15 residues. CDR3 sequence reads: CASSRTSGSTDTQYF. CDR3 nucleotide sequence: TGTGCCAGCAGTCGGACTAGCGGTAGCACAGATACGCAGTATTTT.

The J gene is TRBJ1-2, the V gene TRBV28, with a possible D match to TRBD1 (6 bases). This CDR3 comprises 16 residues. The V end was cut by 4 bases, the J end by 8 bases, with 23 bases between. Germline V gene sequence: CDR1 MDHEN, CDR2 SYDVKM. The CDR3: CASSSPESGALLGYTF. The CDR3, as DNA: TGTGCCAGCAGTTCCCCTGAATCAGGGGCGTTGTTAGGCTACACCTTC.

The chain employs TRBV11-2 and TRBJ1-5; 8 bases fit TRBD1. J gave up 0 bases and V 3 bases, and 4 bases lay outside the gene matches. The CDR3 runs to 16 residues. Per germline, CDR1 SGHAT and CDR2 FQNNGV. As DNA, the CDR3 is TGTGCCAGCAGCTTGGAGGGACAGGCTAGCAATCAGCCCCAGCATTTT. Encoded protein: CASSLEGQASNQPQHF.

The rearrangement joins TRBV27 to TRBJ2-7; possibly TRBD1 for D (6 bases). V lost 4 bases and J 7 bases, leaving 20 bases between the germline ends. Per germline, CDR1 MNHEY and CDR2 SMNVEV (reference sequence). The CDR3 is made up of 15 amino acids. The CDR3, as DNA: TGTGCCAGCAGTTCTCCGGGACACCGAGATCGGGAGCAGTACTTC. Its protein product is CASSSPGHRDREQYF.

The chain is built from TRBV10-1 and TRBJ2-7; no firm D call. Germline V gives CDR1 WNHNN, CDR2 SYGVQD (reference sequence). V lost 3 bases and J lost 3, with 18 bases in between. The CDR3 is 16 residues long. This CDR3 is CASSDLQWPPLYEQYF. The CDR3 bases are TGCGCCAGCAGTGACTTACAGTGGCCCCCTCTCTACGAGCAGTACTTC.

The CDR3 loop reads CASSALTGESYEQYF. Here the CDR3 DNA reads TGTGCCAGTAGTGCGTTGACAGGGGAGTCCTACGAGCAGTACTTC. The J gene is TRBJ2-7, the V gene TRBV19; the match to TRBD1 covers 8 bases. This CDR3 is 15 amino acids long. CDR1 is LNHDA, CDR2 SQIVND, per germline (reference sequence). The V gene end was trimmed by 5 bases and the J gene end by 1 base; junction bases not matched to a gene: 7.

The chain has TRBV28 and TRBJ2-7, with a weak D call TRBD1 (6 bases). V was pared by 7 bases and J by 0 bases, with 28 bases between. The CDR3 has 19 residues. Germline-derived CDR1 and CDR2 are MDHEN and SYDVKM. The CDR3 sequence is CASNPAVRWGRPSSYEQYF. CDR3 nucleotides: TGTGCCAGCAACCCCGCGGTTCGATGGGGGCGGCCGAGCTCCTACGAGCAGTACTTC.

The rearrangement uses TRBV5-4 and TRBJ2-4; D is unresolved. V was shortened by 4 bases and J by 8 bases, with 13 bases between the two germline ends. CDR1 and CDR2 from the germline V gene are SGHNT and YYREEE (reference sequence). The CDR3 has 13 amino acids. As DNA, the CDR3 is TGTGCCAGCAGCCCCGGGTATAGGGACATTCAGTACTTC. Protein: CASSPGYRDIQYF.